The next 6 T cell receptor beta chains were all read from a single sample in a study of blood T cell repertoires in COVID-19. Measured with immunoSEQ multiplex PCR; TCRdb has only the in-frame clones, and not every one. This sample has about 270,000 clones, with approximately 90% found just once. Source material: PBMCs or T cells enriched from blood (not recorded which). Receptor source: a man between 35 and 55 years old who had been exposed to COVID-19.

This chain connects TRBV19 to TRBJ2-1, with 8 bases matching TRBD1. The length of the CDR3 is 16 residues. Germline loops: CDR1 LNHDA, CDR2 SQIVND (reference sequence). The J segment lost 1 base and the V segment lost 2 bases, leaving 4 bases of the junction unmatched. This CDR3 is CASSISTGESYNEQFF. The DNA of the CDR3 is TGTGCCAGTAGTATATCGACAGGGGAGTCCTACAATGAGCAGTTCTTC.

The V and J genes are TRBV11-2 and TRBJ2-3, with TRBD2 identical over 11 bases. The CDR3 consists of 15 residues. Germline V lookup: CDR1 SGHAT, CDR2 FQNNGV. Losses at the gene ends were 3 bases for V and 5 bases for J; bases not matched to a gene: 4. CDR3: CASSLLTSGRDTQYF. DNA for the CDR3: TGTGCCAGCAGCTTGCTTACTAGCGGGAGAGATACGCAGTATTTT.

The genes are TRBV5-5 and TRBJ1-2, with D possibly being TRBD1 (5 bases). Per the germline V gene, CDR1 is SGHKS and CDR2 is YYEKEE (reference sequence). This CDR3 spans 15 amino acids. Between the trimmed V and J ends, which lost 0 bases and 3 bases, there was a span of 12 bases. The CDR3 region has the DNA TGTGCCAGCAGCTTGGCGACAGCCGAGGACTATGGCTACACCTTC. This translates into CASSLATAEDYGYTF.

The CDR3 DNA reads TGTGCCAGTAGTGGGCAGGGGGCCGGGACCCAGTACTTC. Its protein product is CASSGQGAGTQYF. The chain carries TRBV19 and TRBJ2-5, with 8 bases lining up with TRBD1. This CDR3 comprises 13 residues. J gave up 7 bases and V 5 bases, and 6 bases lay outside the gene matches. From germline, CDR1 is LNHDA and CDR2 SQIVND (reference sequence).

The CDR3 region has the DNA TGTGCCAGCAGCCACCCGGGACAGGGGGGTTCACCCCTCCACTTT. Translating it yields CASSHPGQGGSPLHF. This sequence joins TRBV3-1 (or the pseudogene TRBV3-2) and TRBJ1-6; 11 bases align to TRBD1. Germline V gene sequence: CDR1 LGHDT, CDR2 YNNKEL (reference sequence). V lost 3 bases to trimming and J lost 9 bases; unmatched junction nucleotides: 4. The CDR3 is made up of 15 amino acids.

This clone appeared once. V and J are TRBV11-2 and TRBJ1-3, with D unclear. In germline, CDR1 is SGHAT, CDR2 FQNNGV. The V end was cut by 5 bases, the J end by 0 bases, with 8 bases between. The CDR3 is 14 residues long. The CDR3 coding sequence is TGTGCCAGCAGCCGCGGGCCCTCTGGAAACACCATATATTTT. It specifies CASSRGPSGNTIYF.